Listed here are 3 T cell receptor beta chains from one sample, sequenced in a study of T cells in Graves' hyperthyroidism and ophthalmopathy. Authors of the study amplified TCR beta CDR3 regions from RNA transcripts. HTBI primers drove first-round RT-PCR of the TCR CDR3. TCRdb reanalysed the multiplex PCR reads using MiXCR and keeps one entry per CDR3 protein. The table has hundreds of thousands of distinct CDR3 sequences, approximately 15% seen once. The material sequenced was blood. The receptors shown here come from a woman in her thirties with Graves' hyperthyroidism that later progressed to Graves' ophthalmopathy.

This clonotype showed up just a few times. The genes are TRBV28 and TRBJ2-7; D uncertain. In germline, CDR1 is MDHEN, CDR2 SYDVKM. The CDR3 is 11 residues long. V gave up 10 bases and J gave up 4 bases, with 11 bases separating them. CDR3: CATTALYEQYF. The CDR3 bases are TGTGCCACCACCGCCCTGTACGAGCAGTACTTC.

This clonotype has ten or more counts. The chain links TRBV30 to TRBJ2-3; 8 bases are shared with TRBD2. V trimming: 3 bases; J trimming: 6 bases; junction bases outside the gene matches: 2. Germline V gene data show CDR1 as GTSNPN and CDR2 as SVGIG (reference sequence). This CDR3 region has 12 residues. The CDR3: CAWSSGSDTQYF. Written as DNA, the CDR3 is TGTGCCTGGAGCAGCGGGAGTGATACGCAGTATTTT.

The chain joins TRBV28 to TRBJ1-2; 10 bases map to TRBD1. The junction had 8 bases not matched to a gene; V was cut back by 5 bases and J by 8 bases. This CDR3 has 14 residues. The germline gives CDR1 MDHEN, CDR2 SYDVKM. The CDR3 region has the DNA TGTGCCAGCAGTAGGACAGGGGGATATGGCGGCTACACCTTC. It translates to CASSRTGGYGGYTF.